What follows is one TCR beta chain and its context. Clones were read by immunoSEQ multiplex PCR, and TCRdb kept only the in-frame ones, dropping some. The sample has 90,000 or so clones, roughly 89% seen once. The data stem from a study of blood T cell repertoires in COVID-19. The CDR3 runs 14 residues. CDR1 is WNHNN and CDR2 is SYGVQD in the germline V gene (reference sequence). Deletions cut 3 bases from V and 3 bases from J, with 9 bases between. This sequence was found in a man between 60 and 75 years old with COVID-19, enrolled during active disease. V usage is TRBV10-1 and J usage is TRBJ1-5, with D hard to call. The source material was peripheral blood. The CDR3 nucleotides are TGCGCCAGCAGTGACGGCGGGTACAATCAGCCCCAGCATTTT. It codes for CASSDGGYNQPQHF.